This TCR beta chain was found in a study of beta chain features in type 1 diabetes. Notes on the study in general: In patients and controls equally, PCR might favor templates that are shorter. Type 1 diabetes patients showed a moderate but significant shortening of TCRB CDR3s in all four CD4+ subsets. The naive, central memory and Treg TCRB repertoires of patients appeared to be more similar to one another than those of healthy donors.

A sort by CD45RO/CCR7/CD25/CD127/CD95/CD27 yielded CD4+ naive, central memory, regulatory and stem cell-like memory cells. This clone was seen a few times. The target antigen is unknown. Every bit of the isolated RNA underwent reverse transcription, so sequencing read expressed TCRB transcripts. Clones were read by immunoSEQ multiplex PCR, and TCRdb kept only the in-frame ones, dropping some. The sample has 130,000 or so clones; approximately 10% are singletons. This receptor was identified in a man aged 30 to 45 with type 1 diabetes. Sequences were obtained from central memory CD4+ T cells from blood.

The CDR3 DNA is TGCGCCAGTGCTGGACAGGGCCCTTACAATGAGCAGTTCTTC. Its translation: CASAGQGPYNEQFF. This rearrangement joins TRBV5-1 to TRBJ2-1; 8 bases map to TRBD1. CDR1 is SGHRS and CDR2 is YFSETQ in the germline V gene. V lost 8 bases and J lost 4; bases outside the gene matches: 8. This CDR3 region has 14 residues.